The entry below gives a single T cell receptor (beta chain) sequence along with its context. There is no known antigen for this receptor. It has no much larger one-base neighbor in the sample; base qualities were not kept. Participants in the prospective study were enrolled through a virtual design, were aged about 18 to 89 years, and lived in 20 to 30 United States geographic areas. To assign participants to cohorts, the prospective study relied on clinical history that participants themselves reported in a screening survey and a study questionnaire. For ImmuneRACE Cohort 3, a participant was defined as recovered based on two consecutive negative NP/OP PCR tests, clearance by a healthcare professional, or resolution of symptoms. Mobile phlebotomists in the prospective study collected whole blood, serum and a nasopharyngeal or oropharyngeal swab from every participant. Over an approximately 2-month period, participants in the prospective study had the option of providing additional blood draws and questionnaires. Before DNA extraction, blood samples from the prospective study were shipped at room temperature or frozen.

TCRbeta CDR3 regions were amplified from genomic DNA by means of the immunoSEQ Assay, a bias-controlled multiplex PCR. On the authors' methods: The number of nucleated cells in each sample was estimated from the amplification of reference gene primers within the assay. Sequence reads were collapsed and filtered to measure the absolute abundance of every unique TCRbeta CDR3 rearrangement. Productive Simpson clonality was computed per sample as the square root of Simpson's diversity index over productive rearrangements. TCRdb obtained this table from immuneACCESS and retained in-frame rearrangements with V and J assigned. These tables miss some clones; where compared with another copy, unresolved V genes account for less than half of the shortfall, and the remainder is unexplained. That table gives V, J and clone size, and the DNA gave D and trimming. The sample table holds hundreds of thousands of clones, of which 70% to 90% were seen once. Roughly 4.5% of the sample comes from the top ten.

The CDR3 runs 14 amino acids, cysteine and phenylalanine included. Only the CDR3 region is kept as DNA, spanning 42 bases read in frame from base 1. The sample comes from a study of blood T cell repertoires in COVID-19 (dated by TCRdb to 2018 to 2021). Regarding the research as a whole: Samples from collaborators originated in the United States, Italy and Spain and spanned both the acute and convalescent phases of COVID-19. The material from the prospective study consisted of cDNA or gDNA derived from T cells, B-cell-depleted T cells, or PBMCs. Subjects who had been exposed to COVID-19, were actively infected with it, or had recovered from it provided the deeply sampled blood TCRbeta repertoires that made up the dataset. The repertoires were released in a freely available public database meant as a resource for research on the immune response to SARS-CoV-2. The samples were drawn from the first 160 participants of the ongoing ImmuneRACE study and from roughly 1,300 subjects provided by 6 global collaborators. The sample metadata nearly always contained a de-identified subject ID, COVID-19 status, age in years and sex. Where available, HLA class I and class II types were taken from metadata supplied by the sample provider and were not determined by assay-based typing. Overall study results and their limits: The amount of clinical and demographic metadata varied by source and participant and was provided uncurated.

The receptor's source is a man aged 25 to 45 who had recovered from COVID-19. The sequenced material came from PBMCs or T cells enriched from blood (not recorded which). The chain employs TRBV12-2 and TRBJ1-1; the D call in the table, TRBD1, was not verified against the DNA. TRBV12-2 counts as a pseudogene. For the CDR3, the sequence is CASRAGQGNTEAFF. The base sequence is TGTGCAAGTCGCGCGGGACAGGGAAACACTGAAGCTTTCTTT.